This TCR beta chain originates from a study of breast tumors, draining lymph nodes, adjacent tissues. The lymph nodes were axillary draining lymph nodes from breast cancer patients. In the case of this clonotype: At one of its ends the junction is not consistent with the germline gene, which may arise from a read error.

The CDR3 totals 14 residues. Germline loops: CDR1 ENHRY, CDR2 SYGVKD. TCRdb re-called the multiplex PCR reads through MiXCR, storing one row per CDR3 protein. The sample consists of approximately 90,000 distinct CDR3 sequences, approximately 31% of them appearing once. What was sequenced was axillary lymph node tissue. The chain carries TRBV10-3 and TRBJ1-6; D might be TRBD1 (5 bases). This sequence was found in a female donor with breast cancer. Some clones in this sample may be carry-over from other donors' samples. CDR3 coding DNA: TGTGGGATCAGTGAGCCAGGGAGGGATTCACCCCTCTACTTT. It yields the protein CGISEPGRDSPLYF.